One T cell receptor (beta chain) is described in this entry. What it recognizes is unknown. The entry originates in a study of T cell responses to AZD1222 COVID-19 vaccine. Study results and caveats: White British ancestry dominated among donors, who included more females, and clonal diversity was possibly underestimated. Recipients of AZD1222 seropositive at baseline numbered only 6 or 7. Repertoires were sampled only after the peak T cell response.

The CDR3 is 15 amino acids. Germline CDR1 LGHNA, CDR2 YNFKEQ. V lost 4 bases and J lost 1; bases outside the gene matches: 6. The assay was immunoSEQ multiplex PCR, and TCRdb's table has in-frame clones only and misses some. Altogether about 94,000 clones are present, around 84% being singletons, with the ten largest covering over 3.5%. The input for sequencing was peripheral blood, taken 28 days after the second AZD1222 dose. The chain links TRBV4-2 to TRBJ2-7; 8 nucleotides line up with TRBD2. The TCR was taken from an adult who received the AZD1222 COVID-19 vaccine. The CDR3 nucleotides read TGTGCCAGCAGCCCTAAGCGGGAGAGTTCCTACGAGCAGTACTTC. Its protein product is CASSPKRESSYEQYF.